This TCR beta chain emerged from a study of siplizumab effects on memory and regulatory T cells. General study findings and limits: The apparent diversity of naive T cells exceeded that of memory cells, and naive T cells seemed to make a major contribution to the alloresponse. Siplizumab cultures yielded proliferating Tregs whose suppressive function was not confirmed.

The study assayed about 10^5 TCR templates per sample. Clones were sequenced by immunoSEQ multiplex PCR, and TCRdb holds only the in-frame ones, with some missing. Among tens of thousands of clones, less than 98% were seen once, and the ten largest hold around 0.64%. Looked up from germline, CDR1 is SGHNT and CDR2 is YYREEE (reference sequence). V lost 4 bases, J lost 4 bases, and 15 bases stayed unmatched. The CDR3 is made up of 17 amino acids. To note about this clone: Its antigen remains unknown.

This TCR came from a human donor in good health. What was sequenced was naive CD4+ T cells sorted from blood. V is TRBV5-4 and J is TRBJ2-3; 7 bases fit TRBD2. The CDR3 here is CASSPPWGGGSPDTQYF. DNA for the CDR3: TGTGCCAGCAGCCCTCCGTGGGGGGGAGGGTCCCCAGATACGCAGTATTTT.